Listed below are T cell receptor beta chains from one sample, sequenced in a study of Ad26.COV2.S vaccination and SARS-CoV-2 variants. Some clones are missing from TCRdb's copy, which holds only in-frame ones; the method was immunoSEQ multiplex PCR. The sample contains about 680,000 clones, approximately 88% of which appear only once. This specimen consisted of peripheral blood, obtained in a trial of Ad26.COV2.S vaccine versus placebo. The receptors stem from a person aged 18 to 59 who received the Ad26.COV2.S COVID-19 vaccine or a placebo. Each CDR3 is given with its conserved first and last residue. A D gene is named only where the DNA matches it firmly. Size is omitted from some rows. Given values are once, few, many or a class for expanded clones.

TRBJ2-7 | NA | TRBV7-9 | NA | TGTGCCAGCAGCTTAGCGCGGGGGCTCGAGCAGTACTTC | CASSLARGLEQYF
TRBJ1-6 | NA | TRBV5-4 | TRBD1 | TGTGCCAGCAGCTGGGGGGGGACAGGGAATAATTCACCCCTCCACTTT | CASSWGGTGNNSPLHF
TRBJ1-3 | NA | TRBV4-1 | NA | TGCGCCAGCAGCCAACCGGTGGGGGCAGGGGCTGGAAACACCATATATTTT | CASSQPVGAGAGNTIYF
TRBJ1-1 | NA | TRBV18 | NA | TGTGCCAGCTCACCCCCTCCCCGCACTGAAGCTTTCTTT | CASSPPPRTEAFF
TRBJ1-3 | NA | TRBV3-1/TRBV3-2 | NA | TGTGCCAGCAGCCACGAAGGGAGGGACGGTGGAAACACCATATATTTT | CASSHEGRDGGNTIYF
TRBJ2-7 | once | TRBV6-1 | TRBD1 | TGTGCCAGCAGCTCTACGGGGACAGGGCCCGACGAGCAGTACTTC | CASSSTGTGPDEQYF
TRBJ2-7 | once | TRBV5-8 | TRBD2 | TGTGCCAGCAGCCGAGCGGGGAGCTCCTACGAGCAGTACTTC | CASSRAGSSYEQYF
TRBJ2-2 | NA | TRBV7-2 | TRBD2 | TGTGCCAGCACTCGAGCGGGGGGGTCTTACACCGGGGAGCTGTTTTTT | CASTRAGGSYTGELFF
TRBJ2-2 | NA | TRBV7-2 | TRBD2 | TGTGCCAGCAGCCCCGCCGAGTGGGAGGGCGGGGAGCTGTTTTTT | CASSPAEWEGGELFF
TRBJ2-3 | NA | TRBV20-1 | NA | TGCAGTGCTAGGTCCCCCGATACGCAGTATTTT | CSARSPDTQYF
TRBJ2-1 | NA | TRBV4-2 | TRBD1 | TGTGCCAGCAGCCAAGCCGGACCGGGACAGGGGTTCGATGAGCAGTTCTTC | CASSQAGPGQGFDEQFF
TRBJ2-3 | NA | TRBV15 | NA | TGTGCCACCAGCCGGGGTTTTAGCACAGATACGCAGTATTTT | CATSRGFSTDTQYF
TRBJ1-3 | NA | TRBV7-2 | NA | TGTGCCAGCAGCTTAGGACAGGCCCGGGATAAGACCATATATTTT | CASSLGQARDKTIYF
TRBJ2-1 | once | TRBV4-1 | NA | TGCGCCAGCAGCCAAGCGTTTAATCAGGGTTTCGTCAATGAGCAGTTCTTC | CASSQAFNQGFVNEQFF
TRBJ2-7 | NA | TRBV19 | TRBD1 | TGTGCCAGTAGTATAACAATGGGACAGTCGAAACTCTACGAGCAGTACTTC | CASSITMGQSKLYEQYF
TRBJ1-6 | NA | TRBV27 | TRBD1 | TGTGCCAGCAGTCAGCGCCGGACAGGGGAAGCGTCACCCCTCCACTTT | CASSQRRTGEASPLHF
TRBJ2-5 | NA | TRBV2 | TRBD2 | TGTGCCAGCAGTGATGATAGCGGGAGGAGGACCCAGTACTTC | CASSDDSGRRTQYF
TRBJ2-5 | NA | TRBV5-1 | NA | TGCGCCAGCAGCTCCCGGGAGACCCAGTACTTC | CASSSRETQYF
TRBJ2-1 | NA | TRBV27 | NA | TGTGCCAGCAGGAGGGACACCTACAATGAGCAGTTCTTC | CASRRDTYNEQFF
TRBJ2-3 | NA | TRBV9 | TRBD2 | TGTGCCAGCACTAGGACTAGCGGGAGCACAGATACGCAGTATTTT | CASTRTSGSTDTQYF
TRBJ2-7 | NA | TRBV15 | NA | TGTGCCACCAGCAGGGGAGGACAGGCCTACGAGCAGTACTTC | CATSRGGQAYEQYF
TRBJ1-1 | few | TRBV7-3 | TRBD1 | TGTGCCAGCAGCTCGCAGGGGGACACTGAAGCTTTCTTT | CASSSQGDTEAFF
TRBJ2-2 | NA | TRBV14 | NA | TGTGCCAGCAGCTATGGAACTTATGGAATCACCGGGGAGCTGTTTTTT | CASSYGTYGITGELFF
TRBJ2-3 | once | TRBV18 | NA | TGTGCCAGCTCACGCCTAGCAACAGATACGCAGTATTTT | CASSRLATDTQYF
TRBJ2-5 | NA | TRBV23-1 | TRBD1 | TGCGCCAGCAGTCAATGCAGGGGGCTCCAAGAGACCCAGTACTTC | CASSQCRGLQETQYF
TRBJ2-5 | NA | TRBV11-2 | NA | TGTGCCAGCAGCCCTGGGGCGGCTGTTGGTCAAGAGACCCAGTACTTC | CASSPGAAVGQETQYF
TRBJ2-5 | NA | TRBV7-2 | TRBD2 | TGTGCCAGCAGCCCGGGACTAGCGGGACCCGCTTACCAAGAGACCCAGTACTTC | CASSPGLAGPAYQETQYF
TRBJ2-1 | NA | TRBV11-3 | TRBD2 | TGTGCCAGCAGCCCCCGGACTAGCGGCTCCTACAATGAGCAGTTCTTC | CASSPRTSGSYNEQFF
TRBJ1-2 | NA | TRBV5-6 | NA | TGTGCCAGCAGCCAGACTCATAACTATGGCTACACCTTC | CASSQTHNYGYTF
TRBJ1-4 | NA | TRBV18 | NA | TGTGCCAGCTCACCGAGGACAGCTAATGAAAAACTGTTTTTT | CASSPRTANEKLFF
TRBJ1-1 | few | TRBV7-9 | NA | TGTGCCAGCAGCTTAGAGGGATCGAACACTGAAGCTTTCTTT | CASSLEGSNTEAFF
TRBJ1-1 | NA | TRBV27 | NA | TGTGCCAGCAGAAGAGAAGACACTGAAGCTTTCTTT | CASRREDTEAFF
TRBJ1-2 | once | TRBV18 | NA | TGTGCCAGCTCACCACTCGACAGGCAATCCAATGGCTACACCTTC | CASSPLDRQSNGYTF
TRBJ2-7 | NA | TRBV7-2 | NA | TGTGCCAGCAGCTTAGCGGGGACAACTTACGAGCAGTACTTC | CASSLAGTTYEQYF
TRBJ2-1 | NA | TRBV12-3/TRBV12-4 | TRBD2 | TGTGCCATCGAGCGGGGGGGTAATGAGCAGTTCTTC | CAIERGGNEQFF
TRBJ2-3 | NA | TRBV3-1/TRBV3-2 | TRBD2 | TGTGCCAGCAGCCAAGATCGGCGGGAGGGCCACAGTACGCAGTATTTT | CASSQDRREGHSTQYF
TRBJ2-6 | NA | TRBV3-1/TRBV3-2 | TRBD1 | TGTGCCAGCCGGGACAGGGCTGGGGCCAACGTCCTGACTTTC | CASRDRAGANVLTF
TRBJ1-5 | NA | TRBV12-3/TRBV12-4 | NA | TGTGCCAGCAGTCCGATAGGGCGGCAGCCCCAGCATTTT | CASSPIGRQPQHF
TRBJ2-5 | NA | TRBV7-9 | NA | TGTGCCAGCAGAGCTAGGGAGCTTGAGGCCCAGTACTTC | CASRARELEAQYF
TRBJ2-5 | NA | TRBV24-1 | NA | TGTGCCACCAGTGACCAGCGTGGGTACCAAGAGACCCAGTACTTC | CATSDQRGYQETQYF
TRBJ2-7 | NA | TRBV25-1 | TRBD1 | TGTGCCAGCAGTGAAATGCTAGGGGGCGTCTCCTACGAGCAGTACTTC | CASSEMLGGVSYEQYF
TRBJ1-2 | NA | TRBV7-6 | TRBD1 | TGTGCCAGCAGCTTAAGGACAGGGGGCGATGGCTACACCTTC | CASSLRTGGDGYTF